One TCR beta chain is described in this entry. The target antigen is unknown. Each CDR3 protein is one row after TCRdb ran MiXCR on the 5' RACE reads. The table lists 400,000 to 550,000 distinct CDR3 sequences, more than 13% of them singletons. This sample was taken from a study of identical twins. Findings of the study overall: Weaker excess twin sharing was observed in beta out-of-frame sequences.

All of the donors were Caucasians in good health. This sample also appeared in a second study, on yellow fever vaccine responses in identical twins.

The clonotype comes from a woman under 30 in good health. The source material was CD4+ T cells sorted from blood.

CDR3 in DNA: TGTGCCAGCAGCCCTGATTCACGAGGGGGCTCCTACGAGCAGTACTTC. Protein product: CASSPDSRGGSYEQYF. The chain uses TRBV7-8 and TRBJ2-7; possible D gene TRBD1, 6 bases. CDR1 and CDR2 from the germline V gene are SGHVS and FQNEAQ. V lost 5 bases to trimming and J lost 0 bases, with 17 bases between them. The CDR3 loop spans 16 amino acids. Based on the CDR3 plus reference TRBV7-8 and TRBJ2-7, the full variable domain is GAGVSQSPRYKVAKRGQDVALRCDPISGHVSLFWYQQALGQGPEFLTYFQNEAQLDKSGLPSDRFFAERPEGSVSTLKIQRTQQEDSAVYLCASSPDSRGGSYEQYFGPGTRLTVT.